This T cell receptor (beta chain) was obtained from a study of T cells after yellow fever vaccination. This clonotype was seen many times. Notes on the study in general: Shared CD4/CD8 clonotypes were a small share, likely from convergent recombination.

Per germline, CDR1 SQVTM and CDR2 ANQGSEA. The CDR3 length is 11 residues. Trimming cost V 3 bases and J 7 bases, with 7 bases left between them. TCRdb re-analysed the 5' RACE reads in MiXCR, keeping a single row per CDR3 protein. The sample consists of tens of thousands of distinct CDR3 sequences, approximately 3.2% of them appearing once. This TCR was recovered from a man aged 18 to 29 who received the YFV17D yellow fever vaccine. The chain has TRBV29-1 and TRBJ2-1; no definite D call. The material was PBMCs, either bulk or a sorted T-cell subset (CD4+, CD8+, memory, or dextramer-sorted; not recorded which), obtained around 45 days after the first yellow fever vaccination. The CDR3 coding sequence is TGCAGCGTTGACACCCCGAATGAGCAGTTCTTC. Translated: CSVDTPNEQFF.